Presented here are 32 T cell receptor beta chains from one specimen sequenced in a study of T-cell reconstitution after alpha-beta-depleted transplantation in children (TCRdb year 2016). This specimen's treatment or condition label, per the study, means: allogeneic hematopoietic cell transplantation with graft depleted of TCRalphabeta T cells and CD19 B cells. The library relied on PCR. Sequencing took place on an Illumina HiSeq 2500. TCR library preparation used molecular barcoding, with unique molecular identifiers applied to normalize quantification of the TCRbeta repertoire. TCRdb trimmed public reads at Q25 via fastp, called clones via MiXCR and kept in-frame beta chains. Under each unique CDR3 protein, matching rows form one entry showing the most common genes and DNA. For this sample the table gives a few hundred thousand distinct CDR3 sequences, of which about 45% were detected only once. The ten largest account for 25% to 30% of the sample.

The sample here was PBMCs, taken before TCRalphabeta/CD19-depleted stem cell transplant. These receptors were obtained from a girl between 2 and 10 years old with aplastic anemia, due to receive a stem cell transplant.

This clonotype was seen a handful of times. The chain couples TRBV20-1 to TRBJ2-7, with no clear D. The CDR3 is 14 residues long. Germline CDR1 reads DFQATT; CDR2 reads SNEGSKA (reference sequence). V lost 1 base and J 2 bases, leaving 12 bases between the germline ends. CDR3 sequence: CSARGWTETYEQYF. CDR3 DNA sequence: TGCAGTGCTAGAGGGTGGACGGAGACCTACGAGCAGTACTTC.

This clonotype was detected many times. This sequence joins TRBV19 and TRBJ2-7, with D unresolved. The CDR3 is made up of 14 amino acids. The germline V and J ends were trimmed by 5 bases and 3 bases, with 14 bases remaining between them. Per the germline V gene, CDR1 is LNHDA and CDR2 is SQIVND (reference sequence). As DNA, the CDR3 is TGTGCCAGTAGTTCTCTCGACAATTTCTACGAGCAGTACTTC. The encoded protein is CASSSLDNFYEQYF.

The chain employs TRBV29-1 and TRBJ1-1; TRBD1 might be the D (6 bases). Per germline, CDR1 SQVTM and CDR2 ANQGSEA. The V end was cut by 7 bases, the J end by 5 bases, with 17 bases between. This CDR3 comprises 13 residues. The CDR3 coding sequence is TGCAGCGGATGGGACACCCCAGGGACTGAAGCTTTCTTT. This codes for CSGWDTPGTEAFF.

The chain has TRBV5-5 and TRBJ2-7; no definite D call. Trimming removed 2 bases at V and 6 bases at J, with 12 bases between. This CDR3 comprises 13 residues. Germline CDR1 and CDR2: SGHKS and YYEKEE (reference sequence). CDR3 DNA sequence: TGTGCCAGCAGCTTTAGTACCCTTCGCGAGCAGTACTTC. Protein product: CASSFSTLREQYF.

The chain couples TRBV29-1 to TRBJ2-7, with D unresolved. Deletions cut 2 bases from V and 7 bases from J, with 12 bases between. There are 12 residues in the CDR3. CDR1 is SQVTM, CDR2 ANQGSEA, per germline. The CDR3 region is CSVELEVGEQYF. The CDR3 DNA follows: TGCAGCGTTGAATTAGAGGTGGGAGAGCAGTACTTC.

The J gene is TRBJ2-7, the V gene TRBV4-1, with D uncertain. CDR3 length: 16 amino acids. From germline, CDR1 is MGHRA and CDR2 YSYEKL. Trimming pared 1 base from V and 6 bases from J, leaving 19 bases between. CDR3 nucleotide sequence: TGCGCCAGCAGCCAAGTTCTTACCCGGATGGTCGGCGAGCAGTACTTC. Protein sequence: CASSQVLTRMVGEQYF.

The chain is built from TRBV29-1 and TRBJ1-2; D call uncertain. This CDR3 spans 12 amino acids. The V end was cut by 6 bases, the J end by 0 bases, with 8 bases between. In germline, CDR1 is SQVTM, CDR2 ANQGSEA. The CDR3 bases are TGCAGCGTGACGGAGTCTAACTATGGCTACACCTTC. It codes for CSVTESNYGYTF.

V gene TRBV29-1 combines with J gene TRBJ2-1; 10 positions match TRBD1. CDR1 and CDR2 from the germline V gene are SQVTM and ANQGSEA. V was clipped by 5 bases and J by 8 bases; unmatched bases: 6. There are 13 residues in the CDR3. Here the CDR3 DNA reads TGCAGCGTTCGTGGGACAGGGGAGCATGAGCAGTTCTTC. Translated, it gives CSVRGTGEHEQFF.

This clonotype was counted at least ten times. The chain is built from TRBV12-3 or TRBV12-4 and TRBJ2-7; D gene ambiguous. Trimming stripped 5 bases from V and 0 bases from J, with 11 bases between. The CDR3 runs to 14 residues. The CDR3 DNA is TGTGCCAGCAGTCCGCCCAGGAGCTCCTACGAGCAGTACTTC. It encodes CASSPPRSSYEQYF.

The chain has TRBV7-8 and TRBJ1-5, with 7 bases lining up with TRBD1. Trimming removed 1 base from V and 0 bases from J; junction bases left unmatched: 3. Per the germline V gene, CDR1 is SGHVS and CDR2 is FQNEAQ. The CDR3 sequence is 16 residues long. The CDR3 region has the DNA TGTGCCAGCAGCTTAGTACAGGGGCCTAGCAATCAGCCCCAGCATTTT. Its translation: CASSLVQGPSNQPQHF.

The CDR3 loop is CAITDVVGTSYNEQFF. For the CDR3, the DNA is TGTGCCATAACGGACGTAGTAGGGACCTCCTACAATGAGCAGTTCTTC. The chain employs TRBV10-3 and TRBJ2-1; the D call may be TRBD1 or TRBD2 (5 bases each). The V gene lost 9 bases and the J gene lost 0 bases, with 18 bases spanning the gap. CDR3 size: 16 residues. In germline, CDR1 is ENHRY, CDR2 SYGVKD.

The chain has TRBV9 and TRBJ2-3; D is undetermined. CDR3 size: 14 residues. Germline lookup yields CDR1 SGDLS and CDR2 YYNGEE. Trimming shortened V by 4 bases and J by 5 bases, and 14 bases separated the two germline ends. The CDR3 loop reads CASSFPPIRDTQYF. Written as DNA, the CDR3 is TGTGCCAGCAGCTTCCCCCCGATAAGAGATACGCAGTATTTT.

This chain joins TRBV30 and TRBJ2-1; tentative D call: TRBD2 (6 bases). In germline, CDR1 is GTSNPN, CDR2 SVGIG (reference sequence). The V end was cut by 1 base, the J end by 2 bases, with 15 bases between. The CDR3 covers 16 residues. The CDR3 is CAWSGVGGFTYNEQFF. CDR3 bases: TGTGCCTGGAGTGGGGTCGGGGGATTCACCTACAATGAGCAGTTCTTC.

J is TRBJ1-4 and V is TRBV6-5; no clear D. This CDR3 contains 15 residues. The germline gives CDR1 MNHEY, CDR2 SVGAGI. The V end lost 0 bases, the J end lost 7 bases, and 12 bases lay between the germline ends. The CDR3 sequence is CASSYSSGRGEKLFF. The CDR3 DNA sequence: TGTGCCAGCAGTTACTCGTCTGGGCGCGGTGAAAAACTGTTTTTT.

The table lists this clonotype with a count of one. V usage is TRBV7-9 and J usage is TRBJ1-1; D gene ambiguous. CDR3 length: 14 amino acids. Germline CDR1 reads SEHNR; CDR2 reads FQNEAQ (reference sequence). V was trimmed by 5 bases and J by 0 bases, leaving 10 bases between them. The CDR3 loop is CASSRAGMNTEAFF. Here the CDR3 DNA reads TGTGCCAGCAGCCGGGCGGGGATGAACACTGAAGCTTTCTTT.

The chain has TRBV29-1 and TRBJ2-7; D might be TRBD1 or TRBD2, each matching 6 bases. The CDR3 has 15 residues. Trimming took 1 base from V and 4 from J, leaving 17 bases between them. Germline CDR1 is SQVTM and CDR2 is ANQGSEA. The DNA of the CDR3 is TGCAGCGTTGAAGGGGTAGCGGAGGGGGGATACGAGCAGTACTTC. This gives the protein CSVEGVAEGGYEQYF.

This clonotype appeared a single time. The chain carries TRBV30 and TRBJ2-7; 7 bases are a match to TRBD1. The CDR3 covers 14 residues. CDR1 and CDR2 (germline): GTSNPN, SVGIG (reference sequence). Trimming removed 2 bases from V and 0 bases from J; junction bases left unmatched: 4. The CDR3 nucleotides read TGTGCCTGGAGTAAAGGGACAGTCTCCTACGAGCAGTACTTC. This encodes CAWSKGTVSYEQYF.

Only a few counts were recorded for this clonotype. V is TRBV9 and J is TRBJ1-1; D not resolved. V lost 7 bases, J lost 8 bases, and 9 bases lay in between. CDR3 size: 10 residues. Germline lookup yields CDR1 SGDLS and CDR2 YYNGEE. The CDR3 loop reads CASGPAEAFF. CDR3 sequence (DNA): TGTGCCAGCGGGCCAGCAGAAGCTTTCTTT.

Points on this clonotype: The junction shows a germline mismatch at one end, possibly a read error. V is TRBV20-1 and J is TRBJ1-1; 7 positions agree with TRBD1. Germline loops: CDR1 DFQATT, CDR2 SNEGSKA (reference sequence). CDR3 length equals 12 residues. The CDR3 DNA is TGCAGTGTGACAGGGAGGGGGACTGAAGCGTTCTTT. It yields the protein CSVTGRGTEAFF.

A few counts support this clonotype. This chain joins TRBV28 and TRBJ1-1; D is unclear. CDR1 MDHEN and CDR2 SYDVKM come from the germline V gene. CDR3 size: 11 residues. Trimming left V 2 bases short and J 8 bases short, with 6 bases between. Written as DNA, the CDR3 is TGTGCCAGCAGTTTAAAGACAGAAGCTTTCTTT. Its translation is CASSLKTEAFF. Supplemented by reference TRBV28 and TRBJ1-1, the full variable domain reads DVKVTQSSRYLVKRTGEKVFLECVQDMDHENMFWYRQDPGLGLRLIYFSYDVKMKEKGDIPEGYSVSREKKERFSLILESASTNQTSMYLCASSLKTEAFFGQGTRLTVV.

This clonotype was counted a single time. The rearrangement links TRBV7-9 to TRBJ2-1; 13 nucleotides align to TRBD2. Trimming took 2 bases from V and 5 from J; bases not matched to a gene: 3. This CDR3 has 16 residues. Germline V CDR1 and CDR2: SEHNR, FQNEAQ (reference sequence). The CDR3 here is CASSLTTSGGHNEQFF. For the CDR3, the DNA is TGTGCCAGCAGCTTAACGACTAGCGGGGGGCACAATGAGCAGTTCTTC.

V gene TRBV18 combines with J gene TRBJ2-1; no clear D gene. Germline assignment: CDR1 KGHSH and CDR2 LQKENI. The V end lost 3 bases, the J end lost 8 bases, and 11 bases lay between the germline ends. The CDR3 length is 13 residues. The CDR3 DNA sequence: TGTGCCAGCTCACCGGAGAGCCCCCATGAGCAGTTCTTC. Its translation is CASSPESPHEQFF.

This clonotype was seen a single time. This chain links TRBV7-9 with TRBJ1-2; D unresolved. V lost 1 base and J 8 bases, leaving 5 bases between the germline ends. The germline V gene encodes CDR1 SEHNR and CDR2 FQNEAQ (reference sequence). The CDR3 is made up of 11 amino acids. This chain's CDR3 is CASSLVFGYTF. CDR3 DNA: TGTGCCAGCAGCTTAGTTTTCGGCTACACCTTC.

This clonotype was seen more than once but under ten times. CDR3 loop: CSAHSGSGSAGANVLTF. As DNA, the CDR3 is TGCAGTGCTCATTCGGGGTCCGGGAGTGCAGGGGCCAACGTCCTGACTTTC. V usage is TRBV20-1 and J usage is TRBJ2-6, with D possibly being TRBD2 (6 bases). Trimming stripped 5 bases from V and 4 bases from J, with 21 bases between. The CDR3 is 17 amino acids. The V gene's germline CDR1 is DFQATT and CDR2 SNEGSKA (reference sequence).

The CDR3 sequence is CASTLIDRDQETQYF. CDR3 DNA sequence: TGTGCCAGCACCCTGATCGACAGAGACCAAGAGACCCAGTACTTC. The chain is built from TRBV28 and TRBJ2-5, with D tentatively TRBD1 (5 bases). Trimming removed 7 bases from V and 0 bases from J, with 15 bases in between. The germline V gene encodes CDR1 MDHEN and CDR2 SYDVKM. The CDR3 runs to 15 residues.

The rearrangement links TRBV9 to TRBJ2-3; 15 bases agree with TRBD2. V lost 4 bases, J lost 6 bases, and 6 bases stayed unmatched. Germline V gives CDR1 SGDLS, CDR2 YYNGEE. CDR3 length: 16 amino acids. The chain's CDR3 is CASSPRTSGGADTQYF. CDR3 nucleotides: TGTGCCAGCAGCCCCCGGACTAGCGGGGGGGCCGATACGCAGTATTTT.

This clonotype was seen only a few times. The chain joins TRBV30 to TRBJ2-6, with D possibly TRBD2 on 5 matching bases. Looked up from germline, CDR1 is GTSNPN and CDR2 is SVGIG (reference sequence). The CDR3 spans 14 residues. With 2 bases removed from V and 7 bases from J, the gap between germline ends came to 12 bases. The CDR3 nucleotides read TGTGCCTGGAGTTCGCCGAGGGAAGCCAACGTCCTGACTTTC. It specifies CAWSSPREANVLTF.

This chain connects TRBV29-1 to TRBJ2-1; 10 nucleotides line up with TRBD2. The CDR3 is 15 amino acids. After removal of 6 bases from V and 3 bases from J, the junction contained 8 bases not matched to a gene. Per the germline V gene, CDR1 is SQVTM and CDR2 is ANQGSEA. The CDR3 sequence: CSVRTSGRFYNEQFF. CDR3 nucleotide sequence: TGCAGCGTCAGGACTAGCGGAAGATTCTACAATGAGCAGTTCTTC.

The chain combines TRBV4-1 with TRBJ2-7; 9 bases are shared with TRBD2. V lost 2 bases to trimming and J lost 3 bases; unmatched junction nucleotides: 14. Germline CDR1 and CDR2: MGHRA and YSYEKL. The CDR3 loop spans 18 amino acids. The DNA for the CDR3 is TGCGCCAGCAGCCAACACCAAAATCTAGCGGGGTACCTCTACGAGCAGTACTTC. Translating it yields CASSQHQNLAGYLYEQYF.

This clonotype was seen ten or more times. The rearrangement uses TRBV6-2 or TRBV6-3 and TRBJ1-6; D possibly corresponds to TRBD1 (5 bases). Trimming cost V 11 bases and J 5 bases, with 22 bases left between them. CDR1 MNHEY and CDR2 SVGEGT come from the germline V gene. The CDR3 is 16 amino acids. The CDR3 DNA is TGTGCCTGTCGGCGGGACCGAGTTGATGATAATTCACCCCTCCACTTT. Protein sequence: CACRRDRVDDNSPLHF.

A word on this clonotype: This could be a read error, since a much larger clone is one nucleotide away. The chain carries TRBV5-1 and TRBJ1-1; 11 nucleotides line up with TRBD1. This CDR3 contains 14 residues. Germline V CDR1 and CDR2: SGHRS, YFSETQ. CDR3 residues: CASSPWTGGTGAFF. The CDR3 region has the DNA TGCGCCAGCAGCCCTTGGACAGGGGGCACTGGAGCTTTCTTT. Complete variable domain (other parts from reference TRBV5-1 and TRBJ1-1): KAGVTQTPRYLIKTRGQQVTLSCSPISGHRSVSWYQQTPGQGLQFLFEYFSETQRNKGNFPGRFSGRQFSNSRSEMNVSTLELGDSALYLCASSPWTGGTGAFFGQGTRLTVV.

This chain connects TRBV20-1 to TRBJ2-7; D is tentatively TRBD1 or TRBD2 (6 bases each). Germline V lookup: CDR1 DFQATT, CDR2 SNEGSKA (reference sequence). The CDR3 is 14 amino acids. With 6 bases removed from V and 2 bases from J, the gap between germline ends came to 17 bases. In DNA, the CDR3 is TGCAGTGCCGGCGGGACAACGACAACCTACGAGCAGTACTTC. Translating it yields CSAGGTTTTYEQYF.